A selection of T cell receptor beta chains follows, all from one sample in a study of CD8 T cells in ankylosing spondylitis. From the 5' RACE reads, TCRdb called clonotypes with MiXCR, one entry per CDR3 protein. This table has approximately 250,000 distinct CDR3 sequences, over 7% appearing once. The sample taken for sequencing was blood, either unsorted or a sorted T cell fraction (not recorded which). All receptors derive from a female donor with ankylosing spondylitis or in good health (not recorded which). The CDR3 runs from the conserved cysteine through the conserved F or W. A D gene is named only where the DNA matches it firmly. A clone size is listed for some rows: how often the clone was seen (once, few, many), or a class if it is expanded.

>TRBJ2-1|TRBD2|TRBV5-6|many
TGTGCCAGCAGCTGGCGGACTAGCGCTTACAATGAGCAGTTCTTC
CASSWRTSAYNEQFF
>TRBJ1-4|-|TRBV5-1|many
TGCGCCAGCAGCTCCCCTAATGAAAAACTGTTTTTT
CASSSPNEKLFF
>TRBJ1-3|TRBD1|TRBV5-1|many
TGCGCCAGCAGCTATTATGACATCAGGGGGCACGGAAACACCATATATTTT
CASSYYDIRGHGNTIYF
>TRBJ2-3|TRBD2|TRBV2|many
TGTGCCAGCACGGACCTAGCTCTAGCGGGAGAGGATACGCAGTATTTT
CASTDLALAGEDTQYF
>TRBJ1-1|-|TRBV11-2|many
TGTGCCAGCATCACAGGGAACACTGAAGCTTTCTTT
CASITGNTEAFF
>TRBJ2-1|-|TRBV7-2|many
TGTGCCAGCAGTTTAGCTCGGAATGAGCAGTTCTTC
CASSLARNEQFF
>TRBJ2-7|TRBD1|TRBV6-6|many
TGTGCCAGCCGAGACAGGGGCTACGAGCAGTACTTC
CASRDRGYEQYF
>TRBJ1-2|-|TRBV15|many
TGTGCCACCAGCAGAGGGGGGACCTATGGCTACACCTTC
CATSRGGTYGYTF
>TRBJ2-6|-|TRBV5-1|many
TGCGCCAGCAGCTTGGTGGCGTTCTCTGGGGCCAACGTCCTGACTTTC
CASSLVAFSGANVLTF
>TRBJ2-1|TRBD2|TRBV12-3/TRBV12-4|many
TGTGCCAGCAGGATCCCAAGCGGGAAAGTATTCTTC
CASRIPSGKVFF
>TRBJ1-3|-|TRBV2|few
TGTGCCAGCAGTGATCGTCTCTCTGGAAACACCATATATTTT
CASSDRLSGNTIYF
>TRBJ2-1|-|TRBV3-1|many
TGTGCCAGCAGCCCGGGGGGCACGGACAATGAGCAGTTCTTC
CASSPGGTDNEQFF
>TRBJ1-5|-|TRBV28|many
TGTGCCAGCAGTCTCAACAGGGTTCGGGGCAATCAGCCCCAGCATTTT
CASSLNRVRGNQPQHF
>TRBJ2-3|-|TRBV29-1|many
TGCAGCGTTGAAACTCGCGCCACAGATACGCAGTATTTT
CSVETRATDTQYF
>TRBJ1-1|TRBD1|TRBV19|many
TGTGCCCGACTGACAGGGGTCTACACTGAAGCTTTCTTT
CARLTGVYTEAFF
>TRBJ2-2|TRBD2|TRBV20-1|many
TGCAGTGCTAGTAAGGAGACTAGCGGGAGCACGAACACCGGGGAGCTGTTTTTT
CSASKETSGSTNTGELFF
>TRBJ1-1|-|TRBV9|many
TGTGCCAGCAGCACCACGGGACAAAGTCGTGAAGCTTTCTTT
CASSTTGQSREAFF
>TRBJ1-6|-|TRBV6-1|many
TGTGCCAGCACCACTTGGACAGATAATTCACCCCTCCACTTT
CASTTWTDNSPLHF
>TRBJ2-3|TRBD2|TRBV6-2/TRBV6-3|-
TGTGCCAGCAGTTTCGGACTAGCGGGAGAAGGTTATACGCAGTATTTT
CASSFGLAGEGYTQYF
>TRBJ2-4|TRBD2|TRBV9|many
TGTGCCAGCAGCGCCGGGACTAGCGGGAATGGAAACATTCAGTACTTC
CASSAGTSGNGNIQYF
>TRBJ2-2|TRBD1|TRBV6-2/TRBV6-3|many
TGTGCCAGCAGACCATACGGGACAGGGGTTACCGGGGAGCTGTTTTTT
CASRPYGTGVTGELFF
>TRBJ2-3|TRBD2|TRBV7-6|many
TGTGCCAGCAGCTCTAGCGGGAGTCGGGATACGCAGTATTTT
CASSSSGSRDTQYF
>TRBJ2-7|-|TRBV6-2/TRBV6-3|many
TGTGCCAGCACCCTGACTGGGGGCAAGCAGTACTTC
CASTLTGGKQYF
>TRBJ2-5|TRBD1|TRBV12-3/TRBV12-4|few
TGTGCCAGCAGAGCCGGGACAGGAGTCCAAGAGACCCAGTACTTC
CASRAGTGVQETQYF
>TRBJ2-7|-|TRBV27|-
TGTGCCAGCAATAAACAGGGATTCCACGAGCAGTACTTC
CASNKQGFHEQYF
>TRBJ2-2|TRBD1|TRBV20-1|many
TGCAGTGCTAGGACAGGGCCCGGGGAGCTGTTTTTT
CSARTGPGELFF
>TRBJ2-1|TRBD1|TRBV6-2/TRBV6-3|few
TGTGCCAGCAGTTATCACAGGGGGCCCTCTAATGAGCAGTTCTTC
CASSYHRGPSNEQFF
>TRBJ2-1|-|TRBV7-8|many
TGTGCCAGCAGCGTCCTCCTCCCGGGACTGACCTACAATGAGCAGTTCTTC
CASSVLLPGLTYNEQFF
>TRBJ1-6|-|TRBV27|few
TGTGCCAGCAGTTTATCCGGGCAGATTTATAATTCACCCCTCCACTTT
CASSLSGQIYNSPLHF
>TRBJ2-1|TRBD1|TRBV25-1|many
TGTGCCAGCCGACGCCCGGGACAGACCTACAATGAGCAGTTCTTC
CASRRPGQTYNEQFF
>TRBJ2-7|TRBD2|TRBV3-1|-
TGTGCCAGCAGCCAAGAAATCGGGAGGGCGGGCGAGCAGTACTTC
CASSQEIGRAGEQYF
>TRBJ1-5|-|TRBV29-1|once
TGCAGCGTTGTGTTGGAGGGAAAAAATCAGCCCCAGCATTTT
CSVVLEGKNQPQHF
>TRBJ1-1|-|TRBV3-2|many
TGTGCCAGCAGCCCGGGACAGGGGTACGCTGAAGCTTTCTTT
CASSPGQGYAEAFF
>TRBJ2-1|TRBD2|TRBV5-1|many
TGCGCCAGCAGCATTTCCCTAGCGGGAGGTTCCTACAATGAGCAGTTCTTC
CASSISLAGGSYNEQFF
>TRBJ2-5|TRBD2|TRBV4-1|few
TGCGCCAGCAGCCAAGGGGTCTCCGGGACTAGTCAGACCCAGTACTTC
CASSQGVSGTSQTQYF